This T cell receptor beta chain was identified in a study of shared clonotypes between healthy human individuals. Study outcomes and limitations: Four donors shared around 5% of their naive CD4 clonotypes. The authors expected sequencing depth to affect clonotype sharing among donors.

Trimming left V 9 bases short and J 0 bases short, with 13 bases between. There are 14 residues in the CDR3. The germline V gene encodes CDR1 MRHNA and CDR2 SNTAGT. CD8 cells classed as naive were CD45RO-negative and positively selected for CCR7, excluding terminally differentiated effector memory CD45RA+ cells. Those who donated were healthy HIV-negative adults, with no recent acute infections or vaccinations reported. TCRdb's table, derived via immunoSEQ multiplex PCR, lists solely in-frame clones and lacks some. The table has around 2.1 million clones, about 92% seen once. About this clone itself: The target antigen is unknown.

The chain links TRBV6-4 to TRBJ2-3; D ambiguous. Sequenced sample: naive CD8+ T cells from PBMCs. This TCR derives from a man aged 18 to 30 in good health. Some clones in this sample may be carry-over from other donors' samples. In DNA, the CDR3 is TGTGCCAGGCCCTTGGCAGGCAGCACAGATACGCAGTATTTT. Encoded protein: CARPLAGSTDTQYF.